This passage covers 17 T cell receptor beta chains from one sample sequenced in a study of cytomegalovirus exposure and HLA in healthy donors. PCR employed 60 Vbeta and 13 Jbeta primers. The table came from immunoSEQ multiplex PCR; TCRdb's copy has only in-frame clones and leaves some out. The sample totals around 130,000 clones. The sequencing input was PBMCs. These receptors came from a woman aged 55 to 70 in good health and CMV-seronegative.

This sequence joins TRBV18 and TRBJ1-2; D perhaps matches TRBD1 (6 bases). Looked up from germline, CDR1 is KGHSH and CDR2 is LQKENI. V gave up 6 bases and J gave up 4 bases, with 18 bases separating them. The CDR3 length is 15 residues. CDR3 DNA sequence: TGTGCCAGCTCGCGCCGGGACAAAGCCCCCTATGGCTACACCTTC. Its translation: CASSRRDKAPYGYTF.

V usage is TRBV7-9 and J usage is TRBJ2-3; 9 bases are a match to TRBD2. V was clipped by 4 bases and J by 3 bases; unmatched bases: 8. Germline CDR1 reads SEHNR; CDR2 reads FQNEAQ (reference sequence). The CDR3 loop spans 16 amino acids. The CDR3 spells CASSSLAGGFTDTQYF. The CDR3 DNA reads TGTGCCAGCAGCTCACTCGCGGGGGGGTTTACAGATACGCAGTATTTT.

The chain combines TRBV2 with TRBJ2-4, with 15 bases fitting TRBD2. CDR3 length: 20 amino acids. The ends lost 4 bases at V and 2 bases at J; junction bases unmatched: 12. In germline, CDR1 is SNHLY, CDR2 FYNNEI. In nucleotides, the CDR3 is TGTGCCAGCAGTGTCTATTTCGGACTAGCGGGGGGGCGGACCAAAAACATTCAGTACTTC. Amino acids: CASSVYFGLAGGRTKNIQYF.

The V and J genes are TRBV6-4 and TRBJ2-1, with 8 nucleotides matching TRBD2. Germline lookup yields CDR1 MRHNA and CDR2 SNTAGT. V shed 0 bases and J 0 bases; nucleotides not matched to a gene: 4. The length of the CDR3 is 17 residues. CDR3 sequence: CASSDSLAGGSYNEQFF. In nucleotides, the CDR3 is TGTGCCAGCAGTGACTCCTTGGCGGGGGGCTCCTACAATGAGCAGTTCTTC.

The V and J genes are TRBV9 and TRBJ2-1; tentative D call: TRBD2 (6 bases). This CDR3 contains 14 residues. Trimming stripped 2 bases from V and 6 bases from J, with 12 bases between. Germline CDR1 reads SGDLS; CDR2 reads YYNGEE. The CDR3: CASSVGGEGNEQFF. The CDR3 DNA sequence: TGTGCCAGCAGCGTTGGAGGGGAAGGCAATGAGCAGTTCTTC.

This chain joins TRBV7-3 and TRBJ1-1; 10 bases are shared with TRBD1. The trim removed 5 bases at V and 2 bases at J, leaving 5 bases unmatched. The CDR3 totals 15 residues. Germline CDR1 and CDR2: SGHTA and FQGTGA. As DNA, the CDR3 is TGTGCCAGCAGCCTGGGACAGGGGTTTAACACTGAAGCTTTCTTT. As protein: CASSLGQGFNTEAFF.

This rearrangement joins TRBV5-1 to TRBJ2-5, with TRBD1 matching 7 bases. Germline V gene sequence: CDR1 SGHRS, CDR2 YFSETQ. The CDR3 is 14 residues long. Trimming removed 4 bases from V and 3 bases from J; junction bases left unmatched: 6. The DNA for the CDR3 is TGCGCCAGCAGCCCTGCCGGGACAGAAGAGACCCAGTACTTC. Translation gives CASSPAGTEETQYF.

This chain links TRBV6-6 with TRBJ2-5, with D possibly TRBD1 on 6 matching bases. Trimming cost V 10 bases and J 4 bases, with 13 bases left between them. Germline CDR1 and CDR2: MNHNY and SVGAGI (reference sequence). The CDR3 has 12 residues. In nucleotides, the CDR3 is TGTGCCACTAAACAGGGTCGAGAGACCCAGTACTTC. It yields the protein CATKQGRETQYF.

CDR3 in DNA: TGTGCCAGCAGCTTCTCACAGACCCCCGGGGAGCTGTTTTTT. It specifies CASSFSQTPGELFF. The chain is built from TRBV5-4 and TRBJ2-2; no definite D call. Germline loops: CDR1 SGHNT, CDR2 YYREEE (reference sequence). Trimming shortened V by 2 bases and J by 6 bases, and 11 bases separated the two germline ends. The CDR3 runs 14 residues.

The CDR3 coding sequence is TGTGCCAGCAGTCAATACAGGGACCTCAATGAGCAGTTCTTC. This sequence encodes CASSQYRDLNEQFF. The chain is built from TRBV6-1 and TRBJ2-1, with D tentatively TRBD1 (6 bases). V was trimmed by 5 bases and J by 6 bases, leaving 14 bases between them. This CDR3 comprises 14 residues. In germline, CDR1 is MNHNS, CDR2 SASEGT.

V is TRBV7-9 and J is TRBJ1-2, with D uncertain. V was cut by 5 bases and J by 0 bases, with 13 bases left in between. Germline V gene lookup returns CDR1 SEHNR and CDR2 FQNEAQ (reference sequence). The CDR3 extends over 15 amino acids. The CDR3 region has the DNA TGTGCCAGCAGCCCACGACTGGAAGCTAACTATGGCTACACCTTC. This translates into CASSPRLEANYGYTF.

The CDR3 nucleotides read TGTGCCAGTAGTGTTAGCGGGGTCCCCTACAATGAGCAGTTCTTC. It specifies CASSVSGVPYNEQFF. The chain employs TRBV19 and TRBJ2-1; TRBD2 aligns across 8 bases. Germline CDR1 and CDR2: LNHDA and SQIVND (reference sequence). CDR3 length: 15 amino acids. V lost 5 bases, J lost 2 bases, and 5 bases stayed unmatched.

The chain joins TRBV7-2 to TRBJ1-6, with a tentative D call TRBD1 (6 bases). The CDR3 consists of 16 residues. V was clipped by 5 bases and J by 3 bases, with 14 bases between them. Germline V gene data show CDR1 as SGHTA and CDR2 as FQGNSA. The CDR3 region is CASSKGQFLYNSPLHF. The CDR3 DNA reads as TGTGCCAGCAGCAAAGGACAGTTCCTCTATAATTCACCCCTCCACTTT.

The V and J genes are TRBV11-3 and TRBJ2-1; the match to TRBD2 covers 7 bases. Germline CDR1 reads SGHNT; CDR2 reads YENEEA. Trimming took 0 bases from V and 9 from J; bases not matched to a gene: 5. This CDR3 contains 14 residues. The CDR3 spells CASSLEGGSPEQFF. CDR3 sequence (DNA): TGTGCCAGCAGCTTAGAGGGCGGGAGCCCTGAGCAGTTCTTC.

This chain connects TRBV4-2 to TRBJ2-5, with TRBD1 matching 7 bases. Germline V gene data show CDR1 as LGHNA and CDR2 as YNFKEQ. CDR3 size: 16 residues. Trimming removed 1 base from V and 2 bases from J; junction bases left unmatched: 7. CDR3 nucleotides: TGTGCCAGCAGCCAAGGTCGTAGGGGGCTTCAAGAGACCCAGTACTTC. Its translation: CASSQGRRGLQETQYF.

The rearrangement links TRBV5-1 to TRBJ2-3; the match to TRBD1 covers 7 bases. The CDR3 spans 16 residues. V shed 0 bases, J shed 1 base, and the junction held 5 bases outside the gene matches. CDR1 is SGHRS, CDR2 YFSETQ, per germline. The DNA for the CDR3 is TGCGCCAGCAGCTTGGGACAGGGTTTGGGCACAGATACGCAGTATTTT. Translation gives CASSLGQGLGTDTQYF. Based on the CDR3 plus reference TRBV5-1 and TRBJ2-3, the full variable domain is KAGVTQTPRYLIKTRGQQVTLSCSPISGHRSVSWYQQTPGQGLQFLFEYFSETQRNKGNFPGRFSGRQFSNSRSEMNVSTLELGDSALYLCASSLGQGLGTDTQYFGPGTRLTVL.

The genes are TRBV11-2 and TRBJ2-5; tentatively, D is TRBD2 (6 bases). The germline V gene encodes CDR1 SGHAT and CDR2 FQNNGV. The CDR3 totals 14 residues. The V and J ends lost 1 base and 2 bases respectively, with 8 bases between them. The CDR3 coding sequence is TGTGCCAGCAGCTTAGGGGGGGTACAAGAGACCCAGTACTTC. Translated: CASSLGGVQETQYF.